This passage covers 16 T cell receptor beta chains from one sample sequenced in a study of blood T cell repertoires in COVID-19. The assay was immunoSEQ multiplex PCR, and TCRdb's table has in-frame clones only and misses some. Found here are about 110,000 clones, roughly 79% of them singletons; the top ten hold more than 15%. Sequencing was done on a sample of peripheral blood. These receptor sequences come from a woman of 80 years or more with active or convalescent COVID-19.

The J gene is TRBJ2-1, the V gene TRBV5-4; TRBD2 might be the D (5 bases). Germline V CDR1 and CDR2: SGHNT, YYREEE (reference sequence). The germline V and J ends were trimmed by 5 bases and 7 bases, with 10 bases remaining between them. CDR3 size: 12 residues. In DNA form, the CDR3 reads TGTGCCAGCAGACTAGACCGAAATGAGCAGTTCTTC. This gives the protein CASRLDRNEQFF.

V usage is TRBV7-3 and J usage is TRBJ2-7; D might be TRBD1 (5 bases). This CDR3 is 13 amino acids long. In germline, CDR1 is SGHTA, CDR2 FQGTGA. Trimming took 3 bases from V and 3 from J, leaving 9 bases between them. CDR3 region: CASSFAQGYEQYF. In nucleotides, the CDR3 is TGTGCCAGCAGCTTTGCCCAGGGCTACGAGCAGTACTTC.

CDR3 DNA: TGTGCCAGCAAAGTGGCGGGAGCAGATACGCAGTATTTT. Residues: CASKVAGADTQYF. The rearrangement uses TRBV2 and TRBJ2-3; 7 bases agree with TRBD2. Trimming at V came to 7 bases and at J to 4 bases, leaving 5 bases not matched to a gene. This CDR3 spans 13 amino acids. CDR1 and CDR2 (germline): SNHLY, FYNNEI.

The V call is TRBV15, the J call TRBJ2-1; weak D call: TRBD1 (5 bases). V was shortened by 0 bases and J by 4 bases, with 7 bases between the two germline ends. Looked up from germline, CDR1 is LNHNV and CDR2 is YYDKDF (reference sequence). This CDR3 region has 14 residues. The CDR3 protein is CATSRDRVYNEQFF. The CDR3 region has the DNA TGTGCCACCAGCAGAGACAGGGTTTACAATGAGCAGTTCTTC.

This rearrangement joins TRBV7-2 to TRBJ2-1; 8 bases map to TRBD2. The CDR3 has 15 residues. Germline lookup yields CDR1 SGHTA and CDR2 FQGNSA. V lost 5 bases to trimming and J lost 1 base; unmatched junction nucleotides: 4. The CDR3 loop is CASSPLAGSYNEQFF. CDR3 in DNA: TGTGCCAGCAGCCCCTTAGCGGGATCCTACAATGAGCAGTTCTTC.

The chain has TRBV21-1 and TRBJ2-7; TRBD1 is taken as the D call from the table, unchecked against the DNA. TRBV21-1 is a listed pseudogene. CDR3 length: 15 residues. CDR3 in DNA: TGTGCCAGCAGCAAGGACAGGGACGTCTCCTACGAGCAGTACTTC. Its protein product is CASSKDRDVSYEQYF.

CDR3 in amino acids: CASSQSRGGNTIYF. The CDR3 DNA sequence: TGTGCCAGCAGCCAAAGCAGGGGTGGAAACACCATATATTTT. The chain recombines TRBV14 with TRBJ1-3, with D possibly TRBD1 on 6 matching bases. V lost 2 bases and J 3 bases, leaving 8 bases between the germline ends. The CDR3 extends over 14 amino acids. The germline V gene encodes CDR1 SGHDN and CDR2 FVKESK.

The CDR3 spells CASSQVYRAGWGYNEQFF. The CDR3 DNA reads TGCGCCAGCAGCCAAGTTTACCGAGCGGGATGGGGGTACAATGAGCAGTTCTTC. V is TRBV4-3 and J is TRBJ2-1; 7 bases are shared with TRBD2. This CDR3 comprises 18 residues. CDR1 is LGHNA, CDR2 YSLEER, per germline. V lost 1 base to trimming and J lost 4 bases; unmatched junction nucleotides: 13.

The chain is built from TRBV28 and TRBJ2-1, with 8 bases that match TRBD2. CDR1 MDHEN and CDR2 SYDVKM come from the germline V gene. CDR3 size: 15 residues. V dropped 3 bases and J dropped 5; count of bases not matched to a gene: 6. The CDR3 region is CASSLESGGNNEQFF. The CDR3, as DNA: TGTGCCAGCAGTTTGGAGTCGGGGGGGAACAATGAGCAGTTCTTC.

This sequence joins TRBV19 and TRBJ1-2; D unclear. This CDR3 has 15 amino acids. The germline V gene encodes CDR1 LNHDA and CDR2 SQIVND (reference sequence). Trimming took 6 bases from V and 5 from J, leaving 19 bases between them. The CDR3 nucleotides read TGTGCCAGTAGGCCTAATGCGGTACTTGGGTATGGCTACACCTTC. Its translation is CASRPNAVLGYGYTF.

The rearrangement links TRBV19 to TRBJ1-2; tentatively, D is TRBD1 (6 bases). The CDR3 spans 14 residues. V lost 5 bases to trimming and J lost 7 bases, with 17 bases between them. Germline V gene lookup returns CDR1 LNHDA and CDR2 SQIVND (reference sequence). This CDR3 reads CASSDGQLIFGYTF. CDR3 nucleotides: TGTGCCAGTAGTGACGGACAGCTGATATTTGGCTACACCTTC.

CDR3 region: CASSFDLATNEKLFF. DNA for the CDR3: TGTGCCAGCAGCTTCGACCTAGCAACTAATGAAAAACTGTTTTTT. The chain recombines TRBV5-4 with TRBJ1-4; D call uncertain. Germline lookup yields CDR1 SGHNT and CDR2 YYREEE (reference sequence). V was pared by 2 bases and J by 0 bases, with 8 bases between. The CDR3 length is 15 residues.

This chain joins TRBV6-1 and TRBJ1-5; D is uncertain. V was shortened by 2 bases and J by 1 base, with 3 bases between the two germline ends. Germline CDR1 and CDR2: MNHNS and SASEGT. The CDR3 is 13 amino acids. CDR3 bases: TGTGCCAGCAGTGAATCGAGCAATCAGCCCCAGCATTTT. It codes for CASSESSNQPQHF.

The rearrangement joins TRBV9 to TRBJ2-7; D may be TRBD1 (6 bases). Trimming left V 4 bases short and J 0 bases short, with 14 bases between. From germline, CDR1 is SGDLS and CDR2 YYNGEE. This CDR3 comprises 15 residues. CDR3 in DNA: TGTGCCAGCAGCCCCGGACAGAGCCACTCCTACGAGCAGTACTTC. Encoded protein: CASSPGQSHSYEQYF.

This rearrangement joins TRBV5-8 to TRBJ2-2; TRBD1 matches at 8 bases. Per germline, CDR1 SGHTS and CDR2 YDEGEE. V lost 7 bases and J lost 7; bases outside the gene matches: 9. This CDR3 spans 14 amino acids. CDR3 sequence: CASGRDRSRGELFF. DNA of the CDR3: TGTGCCAGCGGACGGGACAGGTCGCGCGGGGAGCTGTTTTTT. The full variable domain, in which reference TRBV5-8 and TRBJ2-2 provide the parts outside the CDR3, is EAGVTQSPTHLIKTRGQQATLRCSPISGHTSVYWYQQALGLGLQFLLWYDEGEERNRGNFPPRFSGRQFPNYSSELNVNALELEDSALYLCASGRDRSRGELFFGEGSRLTVL.

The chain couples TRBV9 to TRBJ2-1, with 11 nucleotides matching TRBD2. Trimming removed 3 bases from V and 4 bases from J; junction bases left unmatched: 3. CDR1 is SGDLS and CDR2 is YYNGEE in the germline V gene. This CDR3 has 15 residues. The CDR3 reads CASSALAGGYNEQFF. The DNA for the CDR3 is TGTGCCAGCAGCGCTCTAGCGGGAGGATACAATGAGCAGTTCTTC. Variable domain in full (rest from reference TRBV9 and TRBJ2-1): DSGVTQTPKHLITATGQRVTLRCSPRSGDLSVYWYQQSLDQGLQFLIQYYNGEERAKGNILERFSAQQFPDLHSELNLSSLELGDSALYFCASSALAGGYNEQFFGPGTRLTVL.